Listed below are T cell receptor beta chains from one sample, sequenced in a study of T cells in Graves' hyperthyroidism and ophthalmopathy. TCRdb passed the multiplex PCR reads through MiXCR, listing each CDR3 protein once. In the table there are 600,000 or so distinct CDR3 sequences, 11% to 15% of which are singletons. The material sequenced was blood. The receptors were sampled from a woman aged 18-29 years with Graves' ophthalmopathy. Each CDR3 is given with its conserved first and last residue. The D gene is left open where the match is weak. Not every row has a clone size; where given, it reads once, few, many or a size class.

DNA	CDR3	size	V	D	J
TGTGCCAGCAGTTACTCCGCGGGAGTCGTCTACGAGCAGTACTTC	CASSYSAGVVYEQYF	-	TRBV6-5	TRBD2	TRBJ2-7
TGTGCCAGCAGCTTAGCCCTAGCGGGAGGGTCGAACACCGGGGAGCTGTTTTTT	CASSLALAGGSNTGELFF	few	TRBV7-8	TRBD2	TRBJ2-2
TGTGCCAGCAGATCCGGGACAGGGGGCGGCGAGCAGTACTTC	CASRSGTGGGEQYF	once	TRBV28	TRBD1	TRBJ2-7
TGTGCCAGCAGCCAGGCGGTAGAGCCCGATACGCAGTATTTT	CASSQAVEPDTQYF	many	TRBV11-2	-	TRBJ2-3
TGTGCCAGCTCACCAAGGACGCCCAACTACGAGCAGTACTTC	CASSPRTPNYEQYF	-	TRBV18	-	TRBJ2-7
TGTGCCAGCAGCACGGACAGTTTGGAGACTAATGAGCAGTTCTTC	CASSTDSLETNEQFF	-	TRBV7-2	-	TRBJ2-1
TGTGCCAGCAGCCGTAGCGGCAATGAGCAGTTCTTC	CASSRSGNEQFF	many	TRBV7-9	-	TRBJ2-1
TGTGCCACCGGGTGGAACACCGGGGAGCTGTTTTTT	CATGWNTGELFF	-	TRBV24-1	-	TRBJ2-2
TGCAGTGCTCTGCGGACAGTAAGGCCTCAAGAGACCCAGTACTTC	CSALRTVRPQETQYF	many	TRBV20-1	-	TRBJ2-5
TGTGCCAGCAGCCGAGTGGGGACCTGGCGTGAAAAACTGTTTTTT	CASSRVGTWREKLFF	many	TRBV7-2	-	TRBJ1-4
TGTGCCAGCTCACCCATGGAGCAGGGGAGCACCGGGGAGCTGTTTTTT	CASSPMEQGSTGELFF	-	TRBV18	-	TRBJ2-2
TGTGCCAGCAGCCTCCAAGGGGGTGGGGGTGAGCAGTTCTTC	CASSLQGGGGEQFF	-	TRBV3-1	-	TRBJ2-1
TGTGCCAGCAGCCCTACGACTAATCAGCCCCAGCATTTT	CASSPTTNQPQHF	many	TRBV14	-	TRBJ1-5
TGTGCCAGCCCCCTCGATGGTACATATACGCAGTATTTT	CASPLDGTYTQYF	-	TRBV7-9	-	TRBJ2-3
TGTGCCTGGAGTGTAACCAGGGGTTTTTCCTACGAGCAGTACTTC	CAWSVTRGFSYEQYF	many	TRBV30	-	TRBJ2-7
TGCAGTGCTAGAGATGAGCGGGAGTACGGGGAGCTGTTTTTT	CSARDEREYGELFF	few	TRBV20-1	TRBD2	TRBJ2-2
TGTGCCAGCAGCCAAGGACTAGCGGCCCACCACTCCTACGAGCAGTACTTC	CASSQGLAAHHSYEQYF	many	TRBV3-1	TRBD2	TRBJ2-7
TGTGCCAGCAGCTTAGCGCCTGGGAATCAGCCCCAGCATTTT	CASSLAPGNQPQHF	many	TRBV7-2	-	TRBJ1-5
TGTGCCAGCAGCTTTCCACAGGGGGCGAACTCTGGGGCCAACGTCCTGACTTTC	CASSFPQGANSGANVLTF	-	TRBV9	TRBD1	TRBJ2-6
TGTGCCACCAGTGATTCAGCTAGTAGTTACGAGCAGTACTTC	CATSDSASSYEQYF	many	TRBV24-1	-	TRBJ2-7
TGTGCCAGCAGCAAAGCTATGGGTGAAAAACTGTTTTTT	CASSKAMGEKLFF	few	TRBV12-3/TRBV12-4	-	TRBJ1-4
TGTGCCACCCACAACAAATACATGAGGGATGGCTACACCTTC	CATHNKYMRDGYTF	few	TRBV19	-	TRBJ1-2
TGCAGTGCCGAGGGACAGGGCACCTACGAGCAGTACTTC	CSAEGQGTYEQYF	many	TRBV20-1	TRBD1	TRBJ2-7
TGCGCCAGCAGCGGTACTAGCGGGAGGGGCAGGGAGACCCAGTACTTC	CASSGTSGRGRETQYF	many	TRBV5-1	TRBD2	TRBJ2-5
TGTGCCAGCAGCTCAGGGGGCCCGGAGGGCTACACCTTC	CASSSGGPEGYTF	-	TRBV28	TRBD1	TRBJ1-2